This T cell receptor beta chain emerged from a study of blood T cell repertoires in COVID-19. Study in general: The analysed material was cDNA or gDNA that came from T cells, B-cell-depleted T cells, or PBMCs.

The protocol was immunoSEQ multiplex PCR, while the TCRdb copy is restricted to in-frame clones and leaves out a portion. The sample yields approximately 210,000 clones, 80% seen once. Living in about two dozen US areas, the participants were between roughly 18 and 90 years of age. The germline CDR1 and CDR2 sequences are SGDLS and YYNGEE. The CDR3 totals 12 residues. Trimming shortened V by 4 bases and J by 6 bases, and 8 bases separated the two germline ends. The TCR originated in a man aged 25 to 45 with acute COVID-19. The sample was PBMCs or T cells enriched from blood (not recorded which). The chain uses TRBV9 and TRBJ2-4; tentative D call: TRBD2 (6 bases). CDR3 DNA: TGTGCCAGCAGCCCCGGGGGAAACATTCAGTACTTC. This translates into CASSPGGNIQYF.